These 7 T cell receptor beta chains were all obtained from the same sample, sequenced in a study of blood T cell repertoires in COVID-19. TCRdb's copy holds only in-frame clones and misses some; the assay was immunoSEQ multiplex PCR. The repertoire includes about 180,000 clones, about three quarters of them detected once, and roughly 28% sits in the top ten. Sequences were obtained from peripheral blood. Source of these receptors: a woman aged 70-85 years with acute or convalescent COVID-19.

The CDR3 loop reads CSVGGTGVDEQYF. The DNA for the CDR3 is TGCAGCGTTGGGGGGACAGGGGTGGACGAGCAGTACTTC. The chain joins TRBV29-1 to TRBJ2-7, with 10 bases aligning to TRBD1. J was trimmed by 5 bases and V by 4 bases; bases with no gene match: 5. The CDR3 loop spans 13 amino acids. Germline CDR1 SQVTM, CDR2 ANQGSEA.

The chain links TRBV12-3 or TRBV12-4 to TRBJ2-7, with D perhaps TRBD1 (5 bases). The CDR3 consists of 12 residues. CDR3 DNA sequence: TGTGCTTCAACCACAGGCCCCTACGAGCAGTACTTC. This translates into CASTTGPYEQYF.

The chain employs TRBV10-2 and TRBJ2-2; 8 bases fit TRBD2. Trimming cost V 6 bases and J 4 bases; bases outside gene matches: 7. The CDR3 length is 15 residues. Germline lookup yields CDR1 WSHSY and CDR2 SAAADI. The CDR3 is CASRTGGIATGELFF. In DNA form, the CDR3 reads TGCGCCAGCAGAACGGGAGGGATCGCCACCGGGGAGCTGTTTTTT.

The chain uses TRBV7-9 and TRBJ1-6, with unresolved D. Germline-derived CDR1 and CDR2 are SEHNR and FQNEAQ (reference sequence). The CDR3 is 16 amino acids. The V gene lost 5 bases and the J gene lost 10 bases, with 21 bases spanning the gap. The CDR3 sequence: CASSAGNPGPASPLHF. DNA of the CDR3: TGTGCCAGCAGCGCCGGGAACCCAGGACCGGCCTCACCCCTCCACTTT.

This rearrangement joins TRBV19 to TRBJ2-3, with D tentatively TRBD1 (6 bases). The germline V gene has CDR1 LNHDA and CDR2 SQIVND (reference sequence). This CDR3 spans 15 amino acids. Trimming stripped 8 bases from V and 3 bases from J, with 18 bases between. CDR3 amino acids: CASQQGRITTDTQYF. Written as DNA, the CDR3 is TGTGCCAGTCAGCAGGGGCGTATCACAACAGATACGCAGTATTTT.

Remarks on this clone: Other nucleotide sequences in the sample specify the same CDR3. The rearrangement links TRBV9 to TRBJ2-1; 13 positions agree with TRBD2. Germline V CDR1 and CDR2: SGDLS, YYNGEE. The CDR3 is 15 amino acids. V shed 3 bases, J shed 6 bases, and the junction held 3 bases outside the gene matches. The CDR3 protein is CASSARLAGGNEQFF. The CDR3 nucleotides read TGTGCCAGCAGCGCCCGACTAGCGGGAGGCAATGAGCAGTTCTTC. The full variable domain, rest sourced from reference TRBV9 and TRBJ2-1, is DSGVTQTPKHLITATGQRVTLRCSPRSGDLSVYWYQQSLDQGLQFLIQYYNGEERAKGNILERFSAQQFPDLHSELNLSSLELGDSALYFCASSARLAGGNEQFFGPGTRLTVL.

CDR3 bases: TGTGCCAGCAGTGGGGCTGGCCGAGAGACCCAGTACTTC. This sequence encodes CASSGAGRETQYF. The chain uses TRBV2 and TRBJ2-5; no firm D call. This CDR3 is built from 13 residues. CDR1 and CDR2 (germline): SNHLY, FYNNEI. Trimming took 4 bases from V and 4 from J, leaving 10 bases between them.